The sequence of this TCR beta chain was determined in a study of CD4 T cells in relation to SARS-CoV-2 and coronaviruses. Looking at the study overall: PBMCs were cultured with antigen for less than twelve days before TCR beta sequencing. The restricting HLA molecule for shared crossreactive spike epitopes was mapped. Study-level findings and limits: No donor gave both pre-pandemic and post-infection samples.

Unexposed donor CD4+ T cells date from about 2011-2019, before the COVID-19 pandemic. Isolation of CD4+ T cells took place after approximately 11 days in culture. Cells permitting, SARS-CoV-2 S/N and four cold-coronavirus spikes were tested on unexposed-donor CD4+ T cells. Note on this clone: Its antigen is still unknown.

Data came from immunoSEQ multiplex PCR; TCRdb stores just in-frame clones and leaves some out. The table includes 15,000 to 25,000 clones, 77% detected once. The germline V gene encodes CDR1 MDHEN and CDR2 SYDVKM. Trimming pared 0 bases from V and 3 bases from J, leaving 11 bases between. The CDR3 is 16 amino acids. The sequenced sample was CD4+ T cells from PBMCs, cultured in vitro. This chain connects TRBV28 to TRBJ2-2; the D gene is possibly TRBD1 (6 bases). The origin of this receptor is a human donor in good health. CDR3 in amino acids: CASSLWQGIDTGELFF. The CDR3 DNA is TGTGCCAGCAGTTTATGGCAGGGGATCGACACCGGGGAGCTGTTTTTT.